The T cell receptor beta chain under discussion was sequenced for a study of Graves' ophthalmopathy and Graves' hyperthyroidism. Study-wide background: Peripheral blood was gathered at first diagnosis, ahead of any treatment whatsoever.

RNA served as the template for amplifying TCR beta CDR3 regions. Second-round multiplex PCR came after a first-round RT-PCR that employed HTBI primers. TCRdb recomputed calls from the multiplex PCR reads with MiXCR, one row per CDR3 protein. Among approximately 330,000 distinct CDR3 sequences, 17% were seen once, and the ten largest hold over 9%. Exclusion applied to patients with other autoimmune diseases, uncontrolled infections, pregnancy or lactation. This clonotype has ten or more counts. Its antigen remains unidentified. Study-level findings and limits: Blood samples also showed most expanded thyroid clonotypes exceeding 0.001 frequency. This model predicted ophthalmopathy progression (sensitivity 65% to 71%, specificity about 72%).

CDR3 length: 15 residues. Trimming stripped 5 bases from V and 7 bases from J, with 15 bases between. Germline assignment: CDR1 SGHVS and CDR2 FQNEAQ. The chain links TRBV7-8 to TRBJ1-6; no definite D call. The sequenced material came from peripheral blood. The sequence was collected from an adult man with Graves' ophthalmopathy. The CDR3, as DNA: TGTGCCAGCAGCCCAGCAGGACGGCCGAATTCACCCCTCCACTTT. Protein sequence: CASSPAGRPNSPLHF.